These 8 T cell receptor beta chains came from one sample sequenced in a study of T cell responses to AZD1222 COVID-19 vaccine. Libraries were prepared by immunoSEQ multiplex PCR; TCRdb keeps only in-frame clonotypes and omits some of them. Found here are some 130,000 clones, just over 90% of them singletons; the top ten hold about 1%. The specimen comprised peripheral blood, sampled 28 days after the second AZD1222 dose. The origin of the receptors is an adult who received the AZD1222 COVID-19 vaccine.

CDR3: CASSIDRGNEQYF. The DNA of the CDR3 is TGCGCCAGCAGCATTGACAGGGGTAACGAGCAGTACTTC. J is TRBJ2-7 and V is TRBV5-1; 8 nucleotides line up with TRBD1. The ends lost 4 bases at V and 5 bases at J; junction bases unmatched: 5. Germline-derived CDR1 and CDR2 are SGHRS and YFSETQ. The CDR3 length is 13 residues.

This clone is a singleton in its sample. V gene TRBV10-3 combines with J gene TRBJ1-6; D uncertain. The CDR3 is made up of 12 amino acids. The germline V gene has CDR1 ENHRY and CDR2 SYGVKD. Between the trimmed V and J ends, which lost 3 bases and 7 bases, there was a span of 4 bases. This chain's CDR3 is CAISDRNSPLHF. DNA of the CDR3: TGTGCCATCAGTGACAGGAATTCACCCCTCCACTTT.

J is TRBJ1-1 and V is TRBV11-2; D call uncertain. Germline assignment: CDR1 SGHAT and CDR2 FQNNGV. Trimming left V 3 bases short and J 6 bases short, with 5 bases between. There are 11 residues in the CDR3. The chain's CDR3 is CASSFVAEAFF. The CDR3 nucleotides are TGTGCCAGCAGCTTCGTCGCTGAAGCTTTCTTT.

This sequence joins TRBV5-1 and TRBJ1-1; the D gene is possibly TRBD1 (5 bases). The germline gives CDR1 SGHRS, CDR2 YFSETQ. Between the trimmed V and J ends, which lost 4 bases and 4 bases, there was a span of 14 bases. The CDR3 contains 14 residues. The CDR3 DNA sequence: TGCGCCAGCAGCGGGGCGGCGGGTGTCACTGAAGCTTTCTTT. Its protein is CASSGAAGVTEAFF. The full variable domain, in which reference TRBV5-1 and TRBJ1-1 provide the parts outside the CDR3, is KAGVTQTPRYLIKTRGQQVTLSCSPISGHRSVSWYQQTPGQGLQFLFEYFSETQRNKGNFPGRFSGRQFSNSRSEMNVSTLELGDSALYLCASSGAAGVTEAFFGQGTRLTVV.

The chain couples TRBV28 to TRBJ1-6, with D unresolved. Trimming shortened V by 7 bases and J by 6 bases, and 7 bases separated the two germline ends. This CDR3 is built from 12 residues. The germline gives CDR1 MDHEN, CDR2 SYDVKM. CDR3 protein: CASKGVNSPLHF. CDR3 DNA sequence: TGTGCCAGCAAGGGCGTTAATTCACCCCTCCACTTT.

CDR3 protein: CASSLTGRQGRTDTQYF. CDR3 bases: TGTGCCAGCAGCTTAACAGGGCGGCAAGGTCGCACAGATACGCAGTATTTT. V is TRBV7-3 and J is TRBJ2-3; D call uncertain. Trimming took off 0 bases at V and 1 base at J, with 14 bases between the two ends. Germline V CDR1 and CDR2: SGHTA, FQGTGA. The CDR3 runs 17 residues. Full variable domain (missing parts from reference TRBV7-3 and TRBJ2-3): GAGVSQTPSNKVTEKGKYVELRCDPISGHTALYWYRQSLGQGPEFLIYFQGTGAADDSGLPNDRFFAVRPEGSVSTLKIQRTERGDSAVYLCASSLTGRQGRTDTQYFGPGTRLTVL.

This sequence joins TRBV3-1 (or the pseudogene TRBV3-2) and TRBJ1-4; no clear D. This CDR3 contains 15 residues. With 4 bases removed from V and 4 bases from J, the gap between germline ends came to 13 bases. CDR1 is LGHDT, CDR2 YNNKEL, per germline (reference sequence). This CDR3 is CASSPYQSRNEKLFF. In nucleotides, the CDR3 is TGTGCCAGCAGCCCCTATCAGAGCCGTAATGAAAAACTGTTTTTT.

The rearrangement links TRBV6-1 to TRBJ1-5; 7 bases map to TRBD1. Germline V gene lookup returns CDR1 MNHNS and CDR2 SASEGT. The trim removed 4 bases at V and 5 bases at J, leaving 11 bases unmatched. This CDR3 spans 16 amino acids. The CDR3 protein is CASSAPTGRGDQPQHF. The CDR3 DNA sequence: TGTGCCAGCAGTGCGCCGACGGGCAGGGGGGATCAGCCCCAGCATTTT.